This T cell receptor beta chain emerged from a study of spatial heterogeneity in lung cancer. Study background: The follow-up PBMC samples were sequenced whenever they were available. The median time to follow-up was about two years after resection.

Points on this clonotype: What it recognizes is unknown.

TCR cDNA molecules each had a unique molecular identifier. TCRdb called the 5' RACE reads again in MiXCR, with one record for every CDR3 protein. The sample holds around 98,000 distinct CDR3 sequences; 15% to 20% are singletons and the top ten take around a fifth. Notes on the study in general: Blood carried ubiquitous expanded tumor TCRs more at resection than follow-up.

Time point reported: blood at routine non-recurrence follow-up after resection. Tumor, nontumor lung or frozen PBMC supplied whole RNA, sequenced without sorting. Trimming took 4 bases from V and 6 from J; bases not matched to a gene: 7. The CDR3 extends over 14 amino acids. CDR1 and CDR2 from the germline V gene are SGHVS and FNYEAQ. The specimen was PBMCs, collected at follow-up. The sequence was collected from a male donor with early-stage non-small cell lung cancer. This chain links TRBV7-6 with TRBJ2-7, with TRBD1 matching 9 bases. For the CDR3, the DNA is TGTGCCAGCAGCTCGGGACAGGGAGCTAGCGAGCAGTACTTC. Its translation: CASSSGQGASEQYF. Full variable domain (rest looked up from reference TRBV7-6 and TRBJ2-7): GAGVSQSPRYKVTKRGQDVALRCDPISGHVSLYWYRQALGQGPEFLTYFNYEAQQDKSGLPNDRFSAERPEGSISTLTIQRTEQRDSAMYRCASSSGQGASEQYFGPGTRLTVT.